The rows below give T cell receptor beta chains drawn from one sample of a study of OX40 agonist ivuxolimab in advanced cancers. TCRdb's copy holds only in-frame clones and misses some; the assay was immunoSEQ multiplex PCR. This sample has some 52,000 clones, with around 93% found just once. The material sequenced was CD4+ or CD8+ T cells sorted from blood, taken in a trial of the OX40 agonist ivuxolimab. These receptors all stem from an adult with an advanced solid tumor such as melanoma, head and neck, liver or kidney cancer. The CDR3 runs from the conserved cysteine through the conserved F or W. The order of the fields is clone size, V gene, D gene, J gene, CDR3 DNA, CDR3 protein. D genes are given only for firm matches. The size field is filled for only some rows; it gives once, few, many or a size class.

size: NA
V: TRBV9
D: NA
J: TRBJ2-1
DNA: TGTGCCAGCAGCGTAGTAGCGGAGAGGGCTGGCGGGGTAGATGAGCAGTTCTTC
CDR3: CASSVVAERAGGVDEQFF

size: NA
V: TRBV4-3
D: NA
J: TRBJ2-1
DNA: TGCGCCAGCAGCCAAGGTCAGGGTAGCTACAATGAGCAGTTCTTC
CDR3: CASSQGQGSYNEQFF

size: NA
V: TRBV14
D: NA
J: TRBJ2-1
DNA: TGTGCCAGCAGCCAAGTTCTTACGAGGGTGAATGAGCAGTTCTTC
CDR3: CASSQVLTRVNEQFF

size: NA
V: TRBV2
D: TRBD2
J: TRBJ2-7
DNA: TGTGCCAGCAGTGAAATCGGGGGGGCCTACGAGCAGTACTTC
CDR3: CASSEIGGAYEQYF

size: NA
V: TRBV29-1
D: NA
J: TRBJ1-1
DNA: TGCAGCGCGGAGGTGGGGCGCACTGAAGCTTTCTTT
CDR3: CSAEVGRTEAFF

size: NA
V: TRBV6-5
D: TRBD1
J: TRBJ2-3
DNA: TGTGCCAGCACCCAGGGGGCAATAGATACGCAGTATTTT
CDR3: CASTQGAIDTQYF

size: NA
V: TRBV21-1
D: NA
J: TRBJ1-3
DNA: TGTGCCAGCAGCAAAAAGAAGGCAGGGAGGGACGGAAACACCATATATTTT
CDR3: CASSKKKAGRDGNTIYF

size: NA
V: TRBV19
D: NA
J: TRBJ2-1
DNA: TGTGCCAGTAGTATAGGTGGGAATGAGCAGTTCTTC
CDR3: CASSIGGNEQFF

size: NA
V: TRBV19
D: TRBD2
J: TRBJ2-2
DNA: TGTGCCAGTAGTCCTCTAGTCCTAGCGGGAGAGGACGGGGAGCTGTTTTTT
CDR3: CASSPLVLAGEDGELFF

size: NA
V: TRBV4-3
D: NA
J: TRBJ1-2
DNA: TGCGCCAGCAGCCATCCGACAGGCCCTAACTATGGCTACACCTTC
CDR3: CASSHPTGPNYGYTF

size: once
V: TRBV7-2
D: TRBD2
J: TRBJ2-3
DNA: TGTGCCAGCAGCGACGGACTAGCGGGAGGGTGGGGAGATACGCAGTATTTT
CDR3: CASSDGLAGGWGDTQYF

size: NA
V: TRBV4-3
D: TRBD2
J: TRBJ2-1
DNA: TGCGCCAGCAGCCAAGAGTCTAGCGGGAGGGCCCTAAATGAGCAGTTCTTC
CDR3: CASSQESSGRALNEQFF

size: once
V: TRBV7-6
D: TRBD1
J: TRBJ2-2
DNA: TGTGCCAGCAGCTCGAGTGGGACAGGGGCTACCCCTGCGAACACCGGGGAGCTGTTTTTT
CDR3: CASSSSGTGATPANTGELFF

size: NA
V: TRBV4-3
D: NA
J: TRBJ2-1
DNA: TGCGCCAGCAGCCAAGATAGAAGGGTTAGCTCCTACAATGAGCAGTTCTTC
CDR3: CASSQDRRVSSYNEQFF

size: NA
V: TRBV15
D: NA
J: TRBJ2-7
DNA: TGTGCCACCAGCAGAGAACTAGGGGACCCCGTCGAGCAGTACTTC
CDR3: CATSRELGDPVEQYF

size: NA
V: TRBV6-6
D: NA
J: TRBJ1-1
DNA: TGTGCCAGCAGTTACTTCGAGGGTATGGACACTGAAGCTTTCTTT
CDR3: CASSYFEGMDTEAFF

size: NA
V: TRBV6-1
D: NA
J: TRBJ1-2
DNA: TGTGCCAGCAGTGAAATAGGGGCTAATGGCTACACCTTC
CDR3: CASSEIGANGYTF

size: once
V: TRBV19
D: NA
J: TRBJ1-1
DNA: TGTGCCAGTAGTCCAGGGTTTAACGGGCATCACAACACTGAAGCTTTCTTT
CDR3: CASSPGFNGHHNTEAFF

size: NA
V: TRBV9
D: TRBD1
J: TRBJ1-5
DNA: TGTGCCAGCAGCGCCATTCGGACAGGGAAAAATCAGCCCCAGCATTTT
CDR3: CASSAIRTGKNQPQHF

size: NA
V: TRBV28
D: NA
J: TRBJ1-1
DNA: TGTGCCTGCCTTGCAGGGCTGACTGAAGCTTTCTTT
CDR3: CACLAGLTEAFF

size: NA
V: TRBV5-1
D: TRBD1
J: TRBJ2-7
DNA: TGCGCCAGCAGCCACTTACAGGGGGAACCCCCCTACGAGCAGTACTTC
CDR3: CASSHLQGEPPYEQYF

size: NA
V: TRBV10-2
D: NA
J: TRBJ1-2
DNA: TGCGCCAGCGTGGGATCTTTCAGGGTAAAAGGCTACACCTTC
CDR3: CASVGSFRVKGYTF

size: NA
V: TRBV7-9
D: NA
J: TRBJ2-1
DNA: TGTGCCAGCAGCTTAAAGAGACAGGGACTAAGCGATGAGCAGTTCTTC
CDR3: CASSLKRQGLSDEQFF

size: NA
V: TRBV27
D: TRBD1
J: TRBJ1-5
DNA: TGTGCCAGCGGGACAGCAAATCAGCCCCAGCATTTT
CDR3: CASGTANQPQHF

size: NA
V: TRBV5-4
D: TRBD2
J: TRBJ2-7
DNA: TGTGCCAGCAGCTTGGGGCTAGCGGACGAGCAGTACTTC
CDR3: CASSLGLADEQYF

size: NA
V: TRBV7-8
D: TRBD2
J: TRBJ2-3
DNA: TGTGCCAGCAGCGGACTAGCGGGATACACAGATACGCAGTATTTT
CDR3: CASSGLAGYTDTQYF

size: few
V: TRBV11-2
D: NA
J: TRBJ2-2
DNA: TGTGCCAGCAGCTCGGTAGAGCTGTTTTTT
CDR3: CASSSVELFF

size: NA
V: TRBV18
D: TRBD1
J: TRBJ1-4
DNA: TGTGCCAGCTCCGATTGGACAGGGGAAAAGGAAAAACTGTTTTTT
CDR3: CASSDWTGEKEKLFF

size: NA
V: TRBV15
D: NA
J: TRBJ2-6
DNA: TGTGCCACCAGCAGAGATCAGGAGGGGGACTGGGCCAACGTCCTGACTTTC
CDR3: CATSRDQEGDWANVLTF

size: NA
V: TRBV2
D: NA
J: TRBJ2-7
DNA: TGTGCCAGCAGTGAGGGAGGACTCTACGAGCAGTACTTC
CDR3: CASSEGGLYEQYF

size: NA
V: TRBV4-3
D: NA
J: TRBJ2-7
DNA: TGCGCCAGCAGCCACGGAGCGGGTGGCTCCTACGAGCAGTACTTC
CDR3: CASSHGAGGSYEQYF

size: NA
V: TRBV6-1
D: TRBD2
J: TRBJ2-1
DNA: TGTGCCAGCAGTGACGAACTCTTAGCGGGACCCCCGGCCTACAATGAGCAGTTCTTC
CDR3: CASSDELLAGPPAYNEQFF

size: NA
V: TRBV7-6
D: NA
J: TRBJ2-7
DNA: TGTGCCAGCACCGACCTTGAGGGTTGGGAGCAGTACTTC
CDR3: CASTDLEGWEQYF

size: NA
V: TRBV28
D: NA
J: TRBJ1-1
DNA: TGTGCCAGCAGTTTTGGCTATGAAGCTTTCTTT
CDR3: CASSFGYEAFF

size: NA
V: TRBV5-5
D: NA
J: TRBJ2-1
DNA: TGTGCCAGCAGCTTCAGCGAGTTCCACCAGAATGAGCAGTTCTTC
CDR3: CASSFSEFHQNEQFF

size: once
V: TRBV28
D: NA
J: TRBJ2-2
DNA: TGTGCCAGCAGTTTCGTAGGGGGGCCAGCGAACACCGGGGAGCTGTTTTTT
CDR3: CASSFVGGPANTGELFF

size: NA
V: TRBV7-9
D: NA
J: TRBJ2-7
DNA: TGTGCCAGCAGCTCAGGAATTTACGAGCAGTACTTC
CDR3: CASSSGIYEQYF

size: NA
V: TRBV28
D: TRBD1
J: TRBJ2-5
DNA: TGTGCCAGCAGTCCCCGGGACAGATACCTACGGAAGCAGTACTTC
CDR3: CASSPRDRYLRKQYF

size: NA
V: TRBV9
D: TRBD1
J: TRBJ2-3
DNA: TGTGCCAGCAGCGTAGGGGTCGGACAGGGATACACAGATACGCAGTATTTT
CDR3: CASSVGVGQGYTDTQYF

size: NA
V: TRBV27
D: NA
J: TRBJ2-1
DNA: TGTGCCAGCAGCCTCTCACCCGAGCCCTACAATGAGCAGTTCTTC
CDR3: CASSLSPEPYNEQFF

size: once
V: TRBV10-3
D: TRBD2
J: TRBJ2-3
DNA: TGTGCCATCAGTGAGCCCCGACTAGCGGGAGGGCCCGGGGGAGATACGCAGTATTTT
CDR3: CAISEPRLAGGPGGDTQYF

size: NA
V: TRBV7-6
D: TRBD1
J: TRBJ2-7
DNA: TGTGCCAGCAGCCTCGGGACAGGGGTCTACGAGCAGTACTTC
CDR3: CASSLGTGVYEQYF

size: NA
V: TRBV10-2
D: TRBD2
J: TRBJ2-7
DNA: TGCGCCAGCAGTCTTACTAGCGGGATTTCAAACGAGCAGTACTTC
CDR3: CASSLTSGISNEQYF

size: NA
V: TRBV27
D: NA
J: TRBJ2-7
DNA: TGTGCCAGCAGTTTTGGATACCCCTACGAGCAGTACTTC
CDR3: CASSFGYPYEQYF

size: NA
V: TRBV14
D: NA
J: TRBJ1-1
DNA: TGTGCCAGCAGCCAACATGGGGCCACTGAAGCTTTCTTT
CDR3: CASSQHGATEAFF

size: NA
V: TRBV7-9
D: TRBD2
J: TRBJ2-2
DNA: TGTGCCAGCAGCTTATACAGCGGGGGAAACACCGGGGAGCTGTTTTTT
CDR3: CASSLYSGGNTGELFF

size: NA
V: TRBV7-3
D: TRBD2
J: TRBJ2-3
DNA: TGTGCCAGCAGCCCAGCGGGAGGGTGGGCTAGCACAGATACGCAGTATTTT
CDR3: CASSPAGGWASTDTQYF

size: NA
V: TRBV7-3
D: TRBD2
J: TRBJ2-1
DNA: TGTGCCAGCAGCTCCTATCCGGCTAGCGGGTCCAATGAGCAGTTCTTC
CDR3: CASSSYPASGSNEQFF

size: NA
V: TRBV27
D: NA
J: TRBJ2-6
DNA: TGTGCCAGCAGCACAGCTGGCGCCAACGTCCTGACTTTC
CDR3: CASSTAGANVLTF

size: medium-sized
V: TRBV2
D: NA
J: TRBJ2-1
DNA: TGTGCCAGCACCGCCCCGGGAGTTAATTACAATGAGCAGTTCTTC
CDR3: CASTAPGVNYNEQFF

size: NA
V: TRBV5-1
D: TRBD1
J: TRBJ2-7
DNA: TGCGCCAGCAGCACCGACAGGGTTGGCGAGCAGTACTTC
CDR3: CASSTDRVGEQYF

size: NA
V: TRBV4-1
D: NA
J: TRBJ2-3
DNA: TGCGCCAGCAGCCATCCAGGGGGGACGATCACAGATACGCAGTATTTT
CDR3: CASSHPGGTITDTQYF

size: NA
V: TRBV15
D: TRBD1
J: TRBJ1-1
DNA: TGTGCCACCAGCACAGGACAGGGAGAGAACACTGAAGCTTTCTTT
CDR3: CATSTGQGENTEAFF

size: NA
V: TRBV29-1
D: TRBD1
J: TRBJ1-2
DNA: TGCAGCGTTGCGCAGACAGGGTTGGATGGCTACACCTTC
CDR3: CSVAQTGLDGYTF

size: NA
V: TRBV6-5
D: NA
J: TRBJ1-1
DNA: TGTGCCAGCAGTTATGGAGGGATGAACACTGAAGCTTTCTTT
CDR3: CASSYGGMNTEAFF

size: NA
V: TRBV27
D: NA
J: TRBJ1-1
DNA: TGTGCCAGCAGTTTATCGGGGACACCGAACACTGAAGCTTTCTTT
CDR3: CASSLSGTPNTEAFF

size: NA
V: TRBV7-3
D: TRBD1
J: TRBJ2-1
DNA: TGTGCCTCCTCGGGAAGGACAGGGGCCAATGAGCAGTTCTTC
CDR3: CASSGRTGANEQFF

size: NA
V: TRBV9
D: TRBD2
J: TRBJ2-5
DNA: TGTGCCAGCAGCGTTAGCGGGGGCCAGACCCAGTACTTC
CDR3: CASSVSGGQTQYF

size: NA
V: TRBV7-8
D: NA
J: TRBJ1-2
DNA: TGTGCCAGCAGCTTAACTAGGGATGGCTACACCTTC
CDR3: CASSLTRDGYTF